The next 17 T cell receptor beta chains were all read from a single sample in a study of T-cell memory formation after mild COVID-19 (dated by TCRdb to the early 2020s). Library prep was done by 5' RACE. For sequencing, an Illumina NovaSeq 6000 was employed. The public reads were reanalyzed by TCRdb: fastp trimming at Q25, MiXCR alignment, in-frame beta chains only. Every CDR3 protein is listed once, alongside the most common genes and DNA of its rows. This sample gives 410,000 or so distinct CDR3 sequences in total; more than 20% of them show up just once. The ten largest clones add up to around 12% of the sample. The source material was PBMCs or a T cell subset sorted from them (not recorded which). The receptors were sampled from an adult woman who had mild COVID-19 (a few samples of this study predate the infection). The sample titles of this study are shuffled in the database, so cell type and time point are left out; the donor was told from shared clones.

The chain joins TRBV19 to TRBJ2-7, with 10 bases aligning to TRBD2. The germline gives CDR1 LNHDA, CDR2 SQIVND (reference sequence). The length of the CDR3 is 15 residues. V gave up 5 bases and J gave up 4 bases; unmatched junction bases: 8. The CDR3 DNA follows: TGTGCCAGTAGTCTTTCAACTAGCGGGGCATACGAGCAGTACTTC. Translation gives CASSLSTSGAYEQYF.

The chain combines TRBV5-1 with TRBJ2-5; TRBD2 matches at 10 bases. This CDR3 has 17 amino acids. V was clipped by 0 bases and J by 3 bases; unmatched bases: 8. Germline CDR1 is SGHRS and CDR2 is YFSETQ. The CDR3 is CASSLGLAGGVEETQYF. CDR3 nucleotides: TGCGCCAGCAGCTTGGGACTAGCGGGTGGGGTAGAAGAGACCCAGTACTTC.

V usage is TRBV4-1 and J usage is TRBJ2-7; D may be TRBD2 (5 bases). The CDR3 consists of 18 residues. From germline, CDR1 is MGHRA and CDR2 YSYEKL. Trimming cost V 2 bases and J 6 bases, with 26 bases left between them. The CDR3 region is CASSQFSRRITDSGEQYF. The CDR3 DNA reads as TGCGCCAGCAGCCAATTTTCACGGCGGATTACGGACTCGGGCGAGCAGTACTTC.

This chain links TRBV5-6 with TRBJ1-2; perhaps TRBD1 as D (6 bases). CDR3 length: 15 amino acids. The germline CDR1 and CDR2 sequences are SGHDT and YYEEEE. Trimming pared 0 bases from V and 4 bases from J, leaving 13 bases between. CDR3 nucleotides: TGTGCCAGCAGCTTGGTGGCAGGGGATGGCTATGGCTACACCTTC. Translated, it gives CASSLVAGDGYGYTF.

The rearrangement links TRBV7-2 to TRBJ2-7; 11 positions match TRBD2. This CDR3 is built from 16 residues. Looked up from germline, CDR1 is SGHTA and CDR2 is FQGNSA. V was pared by 0 bases and J by 5 bases, with 6 bases of the junction left unmatched. The CDR3: CASSLAGTSGWNEQYF. CDR3 coding DNA: TGTGCCAGCAGCTTAGCGGGGACTAGCGGATGGAACGAGCAGTACTTC.

V gene TRBV30 combines with J gene TRBJ1-1; possible D gene TRBD1, 5 bases. Germline-derived CDR1 and CDR2 are GTSNPN and SVGIG (reference sequence). The CDR3 extends over 15 amino acids. Deletions cut 1 base from V and 6 bases from J, with 18 bases between. CDR3 bases: TGTGCCTGGAGTGGACAGATGGTTTTAGCGGCTGAAGCTTTCTTT. It translates to CAWSGQMVLAAEAFF.

This clonotype appeared many times. The chain carries TRBV6-5 and TRBJ2-3; D gene unclear. Per germline, CDR1 MNHEY and CDR2 SVGAGI. V dropped 5 bases and J dropped 0 bases, with 9 bases sitting between them. This CDR3 is 14 amino acids long. CDR3: CASSRIASTDTQYF. The CDR3 DNA is TGTGCCAGCAGTCGCATAGCTAGCACAGATACGCAGTATTTT.

V is TRBV5-1 and J is TRBJ2-1; either TRBD1 or TRBD2 may supply D (5 bases each). Germline CDR1 SGHRS, CDR2 YFSETQ. The CDR3 sequence is 13 residues long. Trimming pared 2 bases from V and 9 bases from J, leaving 12 bases between. CDR3 sequence reads: CASSFRERGEQFF. CDR3 sequence (DNA): TGCGCCAGCAGCTTCAGGGAACGGGGTGAGCAGTTCTTC.

The V gene is TRBV5-5, the J gene TRBJ1-6, with 7 bases lining up with TRBD1. CDR3 length equals 15 residues. The junction had 9 bases not matched to a gene; V was cut back by 2 bases and J by 10 bases. Germline CDR1 is SGHKS and CDR2 is YYEKEE (reference sequence). This CDR3 is CASSFGGQSVSPLHF. The DNA for the CDR3 is TGTGCCAGCAGCTTTGGGGGACAGTCTGTATCACCCCTCCACTTT.

The sample holds a few counts of this clonotype. This rearrangement joins TRBV6-2 or TRBV6-3 to TRBJ2-7; no clear D. Trimming pared 2 bases from V and 5 bases from J, leaving 10 bases between. Germline CDR1 is MNHEY and CDR2 is SVGEGT. CDR3 length equals 13 residues. The CDR3 coding sequence is TGTGCCAGCAGTTACACGGCGTACCACGAGCAGTACTTC. Its translation is CASSYTAYHEQYF.

The rearrangement links TRBV5-5 to TRBJ1-5; 7 bases line up with TRBD1. Per the germline V gene, CDR1 is SGHKS and CDR2 is YYEKEE (reference sequence). Trimming cost V 5 bases and J 6 bases; bases outside gene matches: 11. The CDR3 is 15 amino acids. The CDR3: CASRSDRVVSQPQHF. CDR3 coding DNA: TGTGCCAGCAGGTCTGACAGGGTTGTTAGTCAGCCCCAGCATTTT. Combining the CDR3 with reference TRBV5-5 and TRBJ1-5 gives the whole variable domain DAGVTQSPTHLIKTRGQQVTLRCSPISGHKSVSWYQQVLGQGPQFIFQYYEKEERGRGNFPDRFSARQFPNYSSELNVNALLLGDSALYLCASRSDRVVSQPQHFGDGTRLSIL.

V usage is TRBV12-3 or TRBV12-4 and J usage is TRBJ1-4, with TRBD1 as a possible D gene (5 bases). The V and J ends lost 4 bases and 6 bases respectively, with 9 bases between them. CDR3 length equals 13 residues. This chain's CDR3 is CASSYGGDEKLFF. CDR3 nucleotides: TGTGCCAGCAGTTACGGGGGAGATGAAAAACTGTTTTTT.

The rearrangement links TRBV4-3 to TRBJ1-5, with TRBD1 as a possible D gene (5 bases). The CDR3 is 15 residues long. Germline V CDR1 and CDR2: LGHNA, YSLEER. V was trimmed by 5 bases and J by 0 bases, leaving 11 bases between them. This CDR3 is CASSWGRGSNQPQHF. The CDR3 region has the DNA TGCGCCAGCAGCTGGGGTAGGGGTAGCAATCAGCCCCAGCATTTT.

This chain connects TRBV30 to TRBJ1-1; TRBD1 is a possible D gene (5 bases). This CDR3 has 14 residues. The germline CDR1 and CDR2 sequences are GTSNPN and SVGIG (reference sequence). Trimming pared 7 bases from V and 1 base from J, leaving 16 bases between. The CDR3 DNA reads as TGTGCCTATATGTGGGGGATTGGGAACACTGAAGCTTTCTTT. Translating it yields CAYMWGIGNTEAFF.

This chain joins TRBV12-3 or TRBV12-4 and TRBJ1-1; no definite D call. V shed 10 bases and J shed 3 bases, with 18 bases lying between them. The CDR3 loop spans 14 amino acids. The CDR3 nucleotides are TGTGCCACCATAGAGGTACTCACTGACACTGAAGCTTTCTTT. It codes for CATIEVLTDTEAFF.

This clonotype came up a few times. The chain couples TRBV5-1 to TRBJ1-4; D is possibly TRBD1 (5 bases). The V end lost 4 bases, the J end lost 2 bases, and 12 bases lay between the germline ends. This CDR3 region has 15 residues. CDR1 and CDR2 from the germline V gene are SGHRS and YFSETQ. The CDR3 loop is CASSVLRGTNEKLFF. CDR3 nucleotide sequence: TGCGCCAGCAGCGTCCTCCGGGGGACTAATGAAAAACTGTTTTTT. The full variable domain, in which reference TRBV5-1 and TRBJ1-4 provide the parts outside the CDR3, is KAGVTQTPRYLIKTRGQQVTLSCSPISGHRSVSWYQQTPGQGLQFLFEYFSETQRNKGNFPGRFSGRQFSNSRSEMNVSTLELGDSALYLCASSVLRGTNEKLFFGSGTQLSVL.

This clonotype appeared a few times. The V call is TRBV7-6, the J call TRBJ2-3, with 10 positions matching TRBD2. With 2 bases clipped from V and 0 bases from J, the junction kept 2 bases outside the gene matches. The germline V gene encodes CDR1 SGHVS and CDR2 FNYEAQ. This CDR3 contains 16 residues. The CDR3 here is CASSLIAGGSTDTQYF. CDR3 DNA: TGTGCCAGCAGCTTAATAGCGGGGGGCAGCACAGATACGCAGTATTTT.